This T cell receptor (beta chain) was sequenced in a study of blood T cells in healthy people across ages. On this clonotype: Its antigen is undetermined.

Through a sample-barcoded 5' primer and a J-beta primer mix, a second PCR was run for about 6 to 11 cycles. From each sample, at least 2.5 million paired-end reads containing CDR3 were obtained. Using its own MiXCR run on the 5' RACE reads, TCRdb lists one record per CDR3 protein. The sample shows about 640,000 distinct CDR3 sequences, approximately 40% of them seen only once. Germline assignment: CDR1 SGHTA and CDR2 FQGNSA. This CDR3 region has 17 residues. V was clipped by 5 bases and J by 0 bases; unmatched bases: 8. Notes on the study in general: Significant beta diversity loss was already apparent by age roughly 40, declining roughly linearly.

Per-sample yields of isolated PBMCs were at least 6.5 million. Every sample gave at least 6 micrograms of total RNA when it was extracted. Source material: blood. The chain couples TRBV7-2 to TRBJ2-1, with 9 bases matching TRBD2. The sequence derives from a man older than 75 in good health. The CDR3 region has the DNA TGTGCCAGCAGCGACAGAAGCGGGAGGAACTCCTACAATGAGCAGTTCTTC. Amino acid sequence: CASSDRSGRNSYNEQFF.